This T cell receptor beta chain appears in the sequencing data of a study of early T cells in non-severe SARS-CoV-2 infection. Study observations and caveats: Private and CD4 specificities were missed by VDJdb matching, which favored anti-spike CD8 responses.

Turning to this clonotype: Antigen unknown.

Attached unique molecular identifiers marked individual cDNA molecules. TCRdb fed the 5' RACE reads into MiXCR, producing one record per CDR3 protein. Of nearly 60,000 distinct CDR3 sequences listed, approximately 12% are singletons. In germline, CDR1 is MNHEY, CDR2 SMNVEV (reference sequence). The CDR3 has 13 residues. V was clipped by 8 bases and J by 10 bases; unmatched bases: 6. V is TRBV27 and J is TRBJ1-6; 9 nucleotides match TRBD1. Sequenced: whole blood. The receptor comes from an adult who was a healthcare worker with PCR-confirmed SARS-CoV-2 infection or an uninfected control (not recorded which). DNA of the CDR3: TGTGCCAGCCGGGACAGGGCTCGGTCACCCCTCCACTTT. It encodes CASRDRARSPLHF.